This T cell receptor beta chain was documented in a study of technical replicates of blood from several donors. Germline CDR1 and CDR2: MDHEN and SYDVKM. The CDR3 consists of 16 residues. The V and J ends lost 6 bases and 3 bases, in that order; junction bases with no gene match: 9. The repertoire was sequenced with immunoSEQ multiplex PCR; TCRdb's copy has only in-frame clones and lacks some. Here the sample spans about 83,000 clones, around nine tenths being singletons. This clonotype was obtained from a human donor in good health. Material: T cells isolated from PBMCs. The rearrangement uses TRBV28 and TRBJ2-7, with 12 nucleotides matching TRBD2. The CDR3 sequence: CASSFKGLAGNYEQYF. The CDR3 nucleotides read TGTGCCAGCAGCTTTAAAGGACTAGCGGGAAACTACGAGCAGTACTTC.